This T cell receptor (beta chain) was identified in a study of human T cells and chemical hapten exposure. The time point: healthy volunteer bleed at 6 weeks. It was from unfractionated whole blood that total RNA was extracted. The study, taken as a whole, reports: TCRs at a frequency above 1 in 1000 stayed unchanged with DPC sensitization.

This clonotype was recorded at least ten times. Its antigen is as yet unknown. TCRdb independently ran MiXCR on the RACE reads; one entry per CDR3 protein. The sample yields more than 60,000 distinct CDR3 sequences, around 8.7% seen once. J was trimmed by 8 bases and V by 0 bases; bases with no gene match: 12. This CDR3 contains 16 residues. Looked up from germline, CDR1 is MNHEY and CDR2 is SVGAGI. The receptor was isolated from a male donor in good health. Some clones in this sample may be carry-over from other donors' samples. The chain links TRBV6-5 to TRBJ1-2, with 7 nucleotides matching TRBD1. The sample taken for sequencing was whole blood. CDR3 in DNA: TGTGCCAGCAGTTACTCGAGAGAGGGAACAGGGGACGGCTACACCTTC. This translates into CASSYSREGTGDGYTF.